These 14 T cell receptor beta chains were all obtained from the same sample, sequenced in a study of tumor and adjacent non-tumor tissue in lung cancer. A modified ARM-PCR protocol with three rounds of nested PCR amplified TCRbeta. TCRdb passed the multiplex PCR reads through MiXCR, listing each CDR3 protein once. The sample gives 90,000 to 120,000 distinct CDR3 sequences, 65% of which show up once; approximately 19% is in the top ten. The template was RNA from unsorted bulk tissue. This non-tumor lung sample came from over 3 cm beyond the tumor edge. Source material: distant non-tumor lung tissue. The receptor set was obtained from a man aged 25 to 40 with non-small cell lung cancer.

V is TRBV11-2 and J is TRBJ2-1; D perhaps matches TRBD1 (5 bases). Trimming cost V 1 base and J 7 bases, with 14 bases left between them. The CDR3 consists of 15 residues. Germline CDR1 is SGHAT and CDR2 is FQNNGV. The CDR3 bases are TGTGCCAGCAGCTTAGTAAGGGGTGATCATAATGAGCAGTTCTTC. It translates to CASSLVRGDHNEQFF.

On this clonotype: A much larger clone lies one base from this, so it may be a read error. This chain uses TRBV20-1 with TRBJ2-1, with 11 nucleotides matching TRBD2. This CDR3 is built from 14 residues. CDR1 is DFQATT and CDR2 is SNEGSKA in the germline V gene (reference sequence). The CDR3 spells CSAGDLGLAGDQFF. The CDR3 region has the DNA TGCAGTGCTGGAGATCTAGGACTAGCGGGCGATCAGTTCTTC.

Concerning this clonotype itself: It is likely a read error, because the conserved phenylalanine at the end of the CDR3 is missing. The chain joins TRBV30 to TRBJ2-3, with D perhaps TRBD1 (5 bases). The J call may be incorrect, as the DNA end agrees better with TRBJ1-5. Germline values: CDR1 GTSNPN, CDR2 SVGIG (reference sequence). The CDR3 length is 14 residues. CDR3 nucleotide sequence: TGTGCCTGGAGTACCACCCGAGAGACAGATACGCAGCATTAT. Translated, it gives CAWSTTRETDTQHY.

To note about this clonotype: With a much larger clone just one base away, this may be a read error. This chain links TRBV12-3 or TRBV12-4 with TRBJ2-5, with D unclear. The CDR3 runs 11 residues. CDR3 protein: CASSYEETPYF. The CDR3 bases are TGTGCCAGCAGCTATGAAGAGACCCCGTACTTC.

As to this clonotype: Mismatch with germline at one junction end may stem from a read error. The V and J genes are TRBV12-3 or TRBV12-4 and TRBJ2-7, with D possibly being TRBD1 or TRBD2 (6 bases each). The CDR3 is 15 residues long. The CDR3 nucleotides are TGTGCCATCAAACATCGGGGGCGACCTCCCCACGAGCGGTACTTC. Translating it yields CAIKHRGRPPHERYF.

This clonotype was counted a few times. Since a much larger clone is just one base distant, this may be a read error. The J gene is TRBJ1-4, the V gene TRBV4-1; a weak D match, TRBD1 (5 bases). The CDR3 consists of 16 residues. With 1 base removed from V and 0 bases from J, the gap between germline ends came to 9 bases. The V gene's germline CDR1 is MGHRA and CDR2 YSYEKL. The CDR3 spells CASSQVWGPTNEKLFF. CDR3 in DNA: TGCGCCAGCAGCCAAGTCTGGGGCCCAACTAATGAAAAACTGTTTTTT.

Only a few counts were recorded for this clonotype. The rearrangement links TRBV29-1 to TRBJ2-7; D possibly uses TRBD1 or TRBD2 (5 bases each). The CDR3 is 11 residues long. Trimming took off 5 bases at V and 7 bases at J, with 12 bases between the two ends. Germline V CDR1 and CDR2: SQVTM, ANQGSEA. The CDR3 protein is CSVRRDGEQYF. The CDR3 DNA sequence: TGCAGCGTTCGTCGGGACGGAGAGCAGTACTTC.

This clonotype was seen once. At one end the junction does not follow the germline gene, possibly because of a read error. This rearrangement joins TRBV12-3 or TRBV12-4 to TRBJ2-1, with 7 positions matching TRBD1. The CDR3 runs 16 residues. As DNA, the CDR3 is TGTGCCAGCACCCCCCAAGACAGGGCGTATGGGAATGAGCAGCTCTTC. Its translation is CASTPQDRAYGNEQLF.

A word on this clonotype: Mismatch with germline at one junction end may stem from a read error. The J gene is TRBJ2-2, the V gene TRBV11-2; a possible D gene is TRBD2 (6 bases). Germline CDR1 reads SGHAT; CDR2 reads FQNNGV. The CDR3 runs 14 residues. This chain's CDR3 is CASNRDGRWGELFF. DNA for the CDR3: TGTGCCAGCAACCGAGACGGCCGCTGGGGGGAACTGTTTTTT.

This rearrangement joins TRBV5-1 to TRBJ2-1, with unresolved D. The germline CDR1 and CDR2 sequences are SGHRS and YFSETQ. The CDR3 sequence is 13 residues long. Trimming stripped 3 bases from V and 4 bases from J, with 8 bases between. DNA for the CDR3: TGCGCCAGCAGCTCGTCCGAGTACAATGAGCAGTTCTTC. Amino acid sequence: CASSSSEYNEQFF.

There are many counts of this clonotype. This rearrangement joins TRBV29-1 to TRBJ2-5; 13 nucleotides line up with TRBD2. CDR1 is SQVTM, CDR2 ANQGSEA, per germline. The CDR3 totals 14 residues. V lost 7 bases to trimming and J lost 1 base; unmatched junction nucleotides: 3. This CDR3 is CSGRLAGGQETQYF. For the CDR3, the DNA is TGCAGCGGCAGACTAGCGGGGGGCCAAGAGACCCAGTACTTC.

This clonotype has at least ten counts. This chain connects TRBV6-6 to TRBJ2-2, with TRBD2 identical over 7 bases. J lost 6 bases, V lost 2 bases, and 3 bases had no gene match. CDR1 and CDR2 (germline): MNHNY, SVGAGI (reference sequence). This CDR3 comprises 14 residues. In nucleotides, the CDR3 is TGTGCCAGCAGTTACGCGGCGGGAGCCGGGGAGCTGTTTTTT. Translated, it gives CASSYAAGAGELFF.

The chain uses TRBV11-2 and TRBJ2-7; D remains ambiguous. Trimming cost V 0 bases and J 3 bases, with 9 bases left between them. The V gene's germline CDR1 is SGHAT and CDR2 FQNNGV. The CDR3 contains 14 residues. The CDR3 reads CASSLDAPGYEQYF. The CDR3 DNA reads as TGTGCCAGCAGCTTAGATGCTCCGGGCTACGAGCAGTACTTC.

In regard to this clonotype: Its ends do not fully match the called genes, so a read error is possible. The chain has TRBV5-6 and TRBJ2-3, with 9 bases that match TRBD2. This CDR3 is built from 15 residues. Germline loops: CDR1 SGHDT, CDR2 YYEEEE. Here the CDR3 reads CPSSLPSGGTDTQYF. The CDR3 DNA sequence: TGTCCCAGCAGTTTGCCCAGCGGGGGGACAGATACGCAGTATTTT.